The TCR beta chain under discussion was sequenced for a study of human T cells and chemical hapten exposure (dated by TCRdb to the early 2020s). Concerning the study at large: For sensitization, 2% DPC in acetone was applied to a roughly 2 cm by roughly 2 cm area of upper inner arm skin. Blood samples were taken from patients before sensitization (week 0) and then at 2, 6 and about 24 weeks after DPC sensitization. Around 30 alopecia patients provided blood for TCR sequencing at one to four time points (pre-sensitization, 2, 6 and 24 weeks). Patients additionally received weekly therapeutic DPC doses to the scalp throughout the approximately 24-week study period. The study tracked peripheral blood TCR repertoire changes in vivo during primary and secondary sensitization to the hapten diphenylcyclopropenone (DPC) in alopecia patients. Patch testing on the upper back used Finn chambers containing 0.01% DPC, with scoring done after 6 days according to International Contact Dermatitis Research Group standards. Libraries were pooled for sequencing, and variation in per-sample TCR yields was attributed mainly to small differences in library volumes within the pool. The mostly female patient cohort included alopecia areata with under or over 50% scalp involvement, alopecia totalis and alopecia universalis. Results and caveats for the whole study, not just this receptor: All patients had alopecia, a presumed autoimmune disease, so their immune response might differ from that of healthy individuals. The number of TCRs above 1 in 1000 frequency did not change with DPC sensitization; there was no evidence of global repertoire structure alterations. Significantly more large CDR3 similarity clusters were formed by expanded TCRs than by pre-sensitization or healthy control sets, consistent with antigen-driven responses. A positive correlation was found between the number of PT1 expanded TCRs and patch test score, with significance reached at thresholds 8, 16 and 32 but not 4. After repeated subsampling, changes were observed in the strength of the expansion versus patch-test correlation and in the threshold at which the correlation became significant.

Read against the paper, the sample's time point label means: patch test 2, 6 weeks after DPC sensitization. In the paper's terms, the treatment or condition label means: therapeutic diphenylcyclopropenone sensitization with weekly scalp DPC. At every patch-test visit, the blood draw took place before the patch test was put on. Eligible patients were aged 18 to 70, diagnosed with alopecia, deemed suitable for DPC therapy, and excluded if pregnant. Total RNA was isolated from unfractionated whole blood collected in Tempus Blood RNA tubes. This clonotype was counted many times. Its antigen specificity is not known. Per-base quality was not reported, and no clone a single base away is much larger than it. Receptor libraries were prepared by RACE. The instrument given in TCRdb is NextSeq 500. During library preparation, unique molecular identifiers were attached to individual cDNA molecules so that TCRs could be counted in a quantitative, reproducible way. From each blood RNA sample, both TCR alpha and TCR beta chains were sequenced. The original pipeline was this. A median of approximately 100,000 TCRs per sample was observed, with a range of roughly 20,000 to 750,000. V, J and CDR3 annotation of the TCR reads was performed with the Decombinator software suite. For PS versus PT1 abundance plots, all samples were subsampled to the same number of TCRs (28,000). Expanded TCRs were defined as absent before sensitization and observed at least eight times at the 2-week time point. TCRdb trimmed the raw reads at Q25, called clones with MiXCR and kept productive beta chains. Under each unique CDR3 protein, matching rows form one entry showing the most common genes and DNA. In this record, the V and J calls reflect TCRdb's handling and not the investigators' own analysis. For this sample there are about 84,000 distinct CDR3 sequences; roughly 10% appear just once. Clones ranked in the top ten supply roughly 5% of the sample.

Reading the germline V gene gives CDR1 ENHRY and CDR2 SYGVKD. The CDR3, from cysteine to phenylalanine, totals 14 residues. This entry keeps only the CDR3 DNA: 42 bases, framed from base 1. Between the V and J ends, shortened by 4 bases and 4 bases respectively, the junction contains 13 bases. The V and J genes are TRBV10-3 and TRBJ1-2, with TRBD1 as a weak D call on 5 bases. Sequencing was performed on whole blood, taken in connection with sensitization to the hapten diphenylcyclopropenone (DPC). The TCR sequence derives from a woman aged 50 to 65 with alopecia areata. Some clones in this sample may be carry-over from other donors' samples. The CDR3 protein is CAISARERLYGYTF. The sequenced DNA: TGTGCCATCAGTGCCAGGGAGAGGCTCTATGGCTACACCTTC.